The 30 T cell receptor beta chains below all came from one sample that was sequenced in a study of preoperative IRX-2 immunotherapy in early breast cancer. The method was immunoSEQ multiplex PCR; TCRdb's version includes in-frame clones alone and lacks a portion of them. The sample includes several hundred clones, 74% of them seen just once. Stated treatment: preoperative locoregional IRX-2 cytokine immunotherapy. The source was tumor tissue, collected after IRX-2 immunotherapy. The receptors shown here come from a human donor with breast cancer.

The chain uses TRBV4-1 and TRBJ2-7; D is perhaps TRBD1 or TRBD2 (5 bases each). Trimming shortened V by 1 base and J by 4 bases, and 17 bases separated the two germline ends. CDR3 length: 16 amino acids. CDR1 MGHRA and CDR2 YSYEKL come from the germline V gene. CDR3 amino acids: CASSQGDGSSLYEQYF. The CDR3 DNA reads TGCGCCAGCAGCCAAGGGGACGGATCTTCCTTATACGAGCAGTACTTC.

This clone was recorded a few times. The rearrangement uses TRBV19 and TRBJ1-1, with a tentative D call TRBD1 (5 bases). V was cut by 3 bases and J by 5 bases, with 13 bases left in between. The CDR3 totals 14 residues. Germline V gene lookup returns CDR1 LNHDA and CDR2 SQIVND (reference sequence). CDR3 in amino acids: CASSMMGEGTEAFF. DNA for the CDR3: TGTGCCAGTAGTATGATGGGGGAAGGGACTGAAGCTTTCTTT.

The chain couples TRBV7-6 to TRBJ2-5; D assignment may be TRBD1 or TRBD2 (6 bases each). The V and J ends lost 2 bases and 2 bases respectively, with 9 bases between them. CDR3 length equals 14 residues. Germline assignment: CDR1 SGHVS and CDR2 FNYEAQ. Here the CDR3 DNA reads TGTGCCAGCAGCTTATGGAGGGGGCAAGAGACCCAGTACTTC. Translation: CASSLWRGQETQYF. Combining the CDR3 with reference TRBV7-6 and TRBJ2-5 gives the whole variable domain GAGVSQSPRYKVTKRGQDVALRCDPISGHVSLYWYRQALGQGPEFLTYFNYEAQQDKSGLPNDRFSAERPEGSISTLTIQRTEQRDSAMYRCASSLWRGQETQYFGPGTRLLVL.

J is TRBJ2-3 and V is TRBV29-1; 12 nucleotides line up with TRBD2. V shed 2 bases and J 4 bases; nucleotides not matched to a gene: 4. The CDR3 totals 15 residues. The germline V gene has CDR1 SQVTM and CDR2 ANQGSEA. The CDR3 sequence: CSVEPRLAGADTQYF. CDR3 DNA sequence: TGCAGCGTTGAACCCCGACTAGCGGGAGCAGATACGCAGTATTTT.

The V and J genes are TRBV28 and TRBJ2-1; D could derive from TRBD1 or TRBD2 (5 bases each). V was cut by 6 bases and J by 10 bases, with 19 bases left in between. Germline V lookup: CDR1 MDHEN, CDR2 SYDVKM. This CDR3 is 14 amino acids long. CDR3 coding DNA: TGTGCCAGCAGCTGGATTCAGGGAGTAGAAGAGCAGTTCTTC. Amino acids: CASSWIQGVEEQFF.

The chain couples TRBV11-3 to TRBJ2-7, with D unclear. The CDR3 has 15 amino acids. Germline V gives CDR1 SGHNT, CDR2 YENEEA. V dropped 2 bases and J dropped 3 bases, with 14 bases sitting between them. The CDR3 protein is CASSLRSEFNYEQYF. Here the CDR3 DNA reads TGTGCCAGCAGCTTAAGGTCTGAGTTTAACTACGAGCAGTACTTC.

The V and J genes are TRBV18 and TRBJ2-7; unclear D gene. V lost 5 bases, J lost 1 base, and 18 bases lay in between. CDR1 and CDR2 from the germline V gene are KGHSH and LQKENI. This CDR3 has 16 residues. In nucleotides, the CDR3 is TGTGCCAGCTCATGGGATGTGATTCAGGAGTCCTACGAGCAGTACTTC. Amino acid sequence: CASSWDVIQESYEQYF.

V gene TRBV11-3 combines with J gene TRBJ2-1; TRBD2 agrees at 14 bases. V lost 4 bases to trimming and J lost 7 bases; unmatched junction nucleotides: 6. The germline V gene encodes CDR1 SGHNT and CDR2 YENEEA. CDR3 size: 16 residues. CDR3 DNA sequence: TGTGCCAGCAGCTGGGGGACTAGCGGGAGTAATAATGAGCAGTTCTTC. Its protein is CASSWGTSGSNNEQFF.

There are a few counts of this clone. This CDR3 reads CASSYSKAGATLGETQYF. CDR3 DNA sequence: TGTGCCAGCAGTTACTCTAAAGCGGGGGCCACGTTGGGGGAGACCCAGTACTTC. V gene TRBV6-8 combines with J gene TRBJ2-5; 8 positions match TRBD2. V was pared by 0 bases and J by 5 bases, with 14 bases of the junction left unmatched. Germline CDR1 MNHGY, CDR2 SAAAGT. The CDR3 runs 18 residues.

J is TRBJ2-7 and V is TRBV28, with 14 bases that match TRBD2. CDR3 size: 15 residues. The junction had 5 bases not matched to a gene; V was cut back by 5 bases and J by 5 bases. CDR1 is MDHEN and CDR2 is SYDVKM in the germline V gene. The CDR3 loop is CASSPGTSGSNEQYF. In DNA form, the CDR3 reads TGTGCCAGCAGTCCCGGGACTAGCGGGAGCAACGAGCAGTACTTC.

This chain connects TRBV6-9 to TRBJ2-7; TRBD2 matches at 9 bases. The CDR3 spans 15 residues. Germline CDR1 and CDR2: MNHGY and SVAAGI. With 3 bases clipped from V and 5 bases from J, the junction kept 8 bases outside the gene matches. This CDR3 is CASSYQGLAHHEQYF. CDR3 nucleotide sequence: TGTGCCAGCAGTTACCAGGGACTAGCCCACCACGAGCAGTACTTC.

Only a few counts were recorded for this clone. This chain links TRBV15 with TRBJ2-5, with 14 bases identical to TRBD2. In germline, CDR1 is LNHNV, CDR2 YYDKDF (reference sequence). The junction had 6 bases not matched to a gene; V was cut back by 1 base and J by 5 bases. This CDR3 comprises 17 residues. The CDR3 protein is CATSRGGLAGAPETQYF. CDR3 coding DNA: TGTGCCACCAGCAGAGGGGGACTAGCGGGAGCGCCGGAGACCCAGTACTTC.

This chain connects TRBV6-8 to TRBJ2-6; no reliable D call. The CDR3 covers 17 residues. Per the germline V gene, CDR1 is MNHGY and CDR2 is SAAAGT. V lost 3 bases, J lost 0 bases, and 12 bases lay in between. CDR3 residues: CASSYYGDGSGANVLTF. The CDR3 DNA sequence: TGTGCCAGCAGTTATTATGGAGACGGCTCTGGGGCCAACGTCCTGACTTTC.

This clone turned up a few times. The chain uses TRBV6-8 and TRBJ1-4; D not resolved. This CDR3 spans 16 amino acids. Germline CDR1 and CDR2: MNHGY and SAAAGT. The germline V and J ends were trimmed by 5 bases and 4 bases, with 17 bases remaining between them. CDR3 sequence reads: CASSEDQPRRNEKLFF. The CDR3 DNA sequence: TGTGCCAGCAGTGAGGATCAGCCTAGGCGTAATGAAAAACTGTTTTTT.

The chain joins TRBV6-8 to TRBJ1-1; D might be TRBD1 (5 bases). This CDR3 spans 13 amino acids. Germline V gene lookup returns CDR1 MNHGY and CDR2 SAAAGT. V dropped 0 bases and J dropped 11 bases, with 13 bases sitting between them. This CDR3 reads CASSYSLRGEAFF. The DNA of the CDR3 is TGTGCCAGCAGTTACTCTCTCCGAGGGGAGGCTTTCTTT.

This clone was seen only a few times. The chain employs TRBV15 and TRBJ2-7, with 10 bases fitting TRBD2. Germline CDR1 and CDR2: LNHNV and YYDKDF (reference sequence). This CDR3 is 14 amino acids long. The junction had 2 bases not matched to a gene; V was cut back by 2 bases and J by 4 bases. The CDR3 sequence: CATSRSGGAYEQYF. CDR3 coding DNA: TGTGCCACCAGCAGAAGCGGGGGGGCTTACGAGCAGTACTTC.

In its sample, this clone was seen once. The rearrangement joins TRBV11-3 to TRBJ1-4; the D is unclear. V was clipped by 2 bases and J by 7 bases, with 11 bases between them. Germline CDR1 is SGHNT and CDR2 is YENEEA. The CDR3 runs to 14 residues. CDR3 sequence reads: CASSLQALGEKLFF. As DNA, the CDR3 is TGTGCCAGCAGCTTACAGGCATTGGGTGAAAAACTGTTTTTT.

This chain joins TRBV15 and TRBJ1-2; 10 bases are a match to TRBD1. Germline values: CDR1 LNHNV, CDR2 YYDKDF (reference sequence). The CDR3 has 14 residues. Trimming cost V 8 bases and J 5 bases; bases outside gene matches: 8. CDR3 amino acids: CATGRTGGIYGYTF. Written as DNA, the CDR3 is TGTGCCACCGGGAGGACAGGGGGAATTTATGGCTACACCTTC.

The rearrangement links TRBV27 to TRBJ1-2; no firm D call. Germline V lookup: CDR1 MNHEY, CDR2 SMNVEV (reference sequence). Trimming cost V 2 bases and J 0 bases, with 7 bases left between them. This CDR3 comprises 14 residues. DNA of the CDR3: TGTGCCAGCAGTTTAAAGGGAGCTAACTATGGCTACACCTTC. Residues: CASSLKGANYGYTF.

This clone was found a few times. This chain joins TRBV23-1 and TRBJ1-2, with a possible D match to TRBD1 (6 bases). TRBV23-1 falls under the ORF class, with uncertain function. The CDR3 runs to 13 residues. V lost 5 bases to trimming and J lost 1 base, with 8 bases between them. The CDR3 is CASSVDSNYGYTF. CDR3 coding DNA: TGCGCCAGCAGTGTGGACAGTAACTATGGCTACACCTTC.

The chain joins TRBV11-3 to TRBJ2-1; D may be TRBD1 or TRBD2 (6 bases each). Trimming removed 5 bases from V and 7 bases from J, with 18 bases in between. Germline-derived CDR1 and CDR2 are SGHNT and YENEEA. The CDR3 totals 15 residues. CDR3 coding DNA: TGTGCCAGCAGCCCTAGGGGGGCTTTGGGGAATGAGCAGTTCTTC. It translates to CASSPRGALGNEQFF. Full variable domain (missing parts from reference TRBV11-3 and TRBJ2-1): EAGVVQSPRYKIIEKKQPVAFWCNPISGHNTLYWYLQNLGQGPELLIRYENEEAVDDSQLPKDRFSAERLKGVDSTLKIQPAELGDSAVYLCASSPRGALGNEQFFGPGTRLTVL.

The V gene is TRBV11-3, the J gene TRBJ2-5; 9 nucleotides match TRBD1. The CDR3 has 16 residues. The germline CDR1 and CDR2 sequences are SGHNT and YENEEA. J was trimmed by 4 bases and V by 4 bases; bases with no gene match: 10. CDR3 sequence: CASSSWTGDSSETQYF. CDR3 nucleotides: TGTGCCAGCAGCTCCTGGACAGGGGACAGTTCAGAGACCCAGTACTTC.

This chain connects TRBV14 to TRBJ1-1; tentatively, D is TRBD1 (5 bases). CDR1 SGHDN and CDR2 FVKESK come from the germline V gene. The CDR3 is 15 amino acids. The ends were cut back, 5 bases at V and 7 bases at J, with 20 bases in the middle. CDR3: CASSGPTRQLREAFF. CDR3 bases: TGTGCCAGCAGCGGCCCAACACGACAGTTGCGTGAAGCTTTCTTT. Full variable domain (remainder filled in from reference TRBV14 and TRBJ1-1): EAGVTQFPSHSVIEKGQTVTLRCDPISGHDNLYWYRRVMGKEIKFLLHFVKESKQDESGMPNNRFLAERTGGTYSTLKVQPAELEDSGVYFCASSGPTRQLREAFFGQGTRLTVV.

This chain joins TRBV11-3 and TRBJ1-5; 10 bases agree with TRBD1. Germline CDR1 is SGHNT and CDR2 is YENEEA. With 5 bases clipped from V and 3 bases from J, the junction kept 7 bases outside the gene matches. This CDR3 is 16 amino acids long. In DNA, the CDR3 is TGTGCCAGCAGCAACCCGGGACAGGGGTACAATCAGCCCCAGCATTTT. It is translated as CASSNPGQGYNQPQHF.

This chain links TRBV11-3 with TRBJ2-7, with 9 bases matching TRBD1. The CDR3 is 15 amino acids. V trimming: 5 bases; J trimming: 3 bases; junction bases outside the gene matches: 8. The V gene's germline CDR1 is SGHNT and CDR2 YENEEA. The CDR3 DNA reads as TGTGCCAGCAGCCGGGGACAGGGAAAAGGCTACGAGCAGTACTTC. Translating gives CASSRGQGKGYEQYF.

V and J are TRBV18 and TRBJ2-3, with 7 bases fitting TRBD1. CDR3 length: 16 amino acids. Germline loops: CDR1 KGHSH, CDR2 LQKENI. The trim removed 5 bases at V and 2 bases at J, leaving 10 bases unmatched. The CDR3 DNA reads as TGTGCCAGCTCAAAAACCGGGACAGTTCTCACAGATACGCAGTATTTT. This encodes CASSKTGTVLTDTQYF.

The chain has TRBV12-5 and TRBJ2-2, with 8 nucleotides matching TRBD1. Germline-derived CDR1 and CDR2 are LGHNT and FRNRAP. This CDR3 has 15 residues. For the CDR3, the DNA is TGTGCCACGGATGCCGGGACAGGTAGTACCGGGGAGCTGTTTTTT. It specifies CATDAGTGSTGELFF.

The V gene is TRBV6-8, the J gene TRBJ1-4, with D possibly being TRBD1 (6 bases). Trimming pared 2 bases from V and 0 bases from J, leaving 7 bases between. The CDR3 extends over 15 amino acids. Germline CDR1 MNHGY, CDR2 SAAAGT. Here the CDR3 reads CASSYRGATNEKLFF. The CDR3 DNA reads TGTGCCAGCAGTTACAGGGGGGCAACTAATGAAAAACTGTTTTTT.

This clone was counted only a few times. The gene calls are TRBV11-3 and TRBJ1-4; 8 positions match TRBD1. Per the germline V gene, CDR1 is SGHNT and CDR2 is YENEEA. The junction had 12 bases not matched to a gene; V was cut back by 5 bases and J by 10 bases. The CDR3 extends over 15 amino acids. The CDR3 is CASSRQQGDSGKLFF. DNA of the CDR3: TGTGCCAGCAGCCGCCAACAGGGGGACTCAGGAAAACTGTTTTTT.

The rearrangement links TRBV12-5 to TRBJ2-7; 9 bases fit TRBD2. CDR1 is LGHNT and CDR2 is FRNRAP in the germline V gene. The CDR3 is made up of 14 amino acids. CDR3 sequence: CASGPSGNSYEQYF. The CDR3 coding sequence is TGTGCCAGCGGCCCTAGCGGGAACTCCTACGAGCAGTACTTC.